This entry features one TCR beta chain sequence. This sample stems from a study of T cell changes during pregnancy in multiple sclerosis. Method: immunoSEQ multiplex PCR; TCRdb's copy keeps in-frame clones and lacks some. The data show approximately 90,000 clones, around 94% seen once. This CDR3 has 13 amino acids. The ends were cut back, 5 bases at V and 4 bases at J, with 10 bases in the middle. The germline CDR1 and CDR2 sequences are LNHDA and SQIVND (reference sequence). Sample: peripheral blood, taken in the third trimester of pregnancy. The chain uses TRBV19 and TRBJ2-3; the D is unclear. The receptor comes from a female donor with multiple sclerosis, enrolled in a pregnancy study. CDR3 sequence: CASSVDLSDTQYF. As DNA, the CDR3 is TGTGCCAGTAGTGTCGACTTGTCAGATACGCAGTATTTT.